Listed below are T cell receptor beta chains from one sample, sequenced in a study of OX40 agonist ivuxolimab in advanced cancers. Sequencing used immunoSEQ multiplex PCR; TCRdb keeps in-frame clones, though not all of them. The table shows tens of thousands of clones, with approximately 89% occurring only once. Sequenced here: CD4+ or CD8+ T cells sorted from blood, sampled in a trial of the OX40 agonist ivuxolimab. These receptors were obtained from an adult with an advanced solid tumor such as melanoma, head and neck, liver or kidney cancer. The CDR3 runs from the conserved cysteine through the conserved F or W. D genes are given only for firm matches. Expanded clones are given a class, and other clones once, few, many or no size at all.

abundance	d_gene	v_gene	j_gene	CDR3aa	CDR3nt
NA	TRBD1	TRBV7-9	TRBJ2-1	CASSPLGTGSHNEQFF	TGTGCCAGCAGCCCGCTTGGGACAGGGTCCCACAATGAGCAGTTCTTC
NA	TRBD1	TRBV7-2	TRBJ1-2	CASSLNFRGDYGYTF	TGTGCCAGCAGCTTAAATTTCAGGGGGGACTATGGCTACACCTTC
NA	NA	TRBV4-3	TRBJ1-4	CASSQEWQGREKLFF	TGCGCCAGCAGCCAAGAATGGCAGGGGCGTGAAAAACTGTTTTTT
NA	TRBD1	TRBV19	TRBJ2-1	CASSIDQGAGNEQFF	TGTGCCAGTAGTATAGATCAGGGGGCGGGAAATGAGCAGTTCTTC
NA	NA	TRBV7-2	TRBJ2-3	CASSLAGGRPSRDTDTQYF	TGTGCCAGCAGCTTAGCGGGCGGGCGCCCCTCTAGGGACACAGATACGCAGTATTTT
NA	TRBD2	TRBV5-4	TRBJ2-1	CASSGGLAGSYNEQFF	TGTGCCAGCAGCGGGGGACTAGCGGGCTCCTACAATGAGCAGTTCTTC
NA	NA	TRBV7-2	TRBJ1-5	CASSLGGQPQHF	TGTGCCAGCAGCTTAGGGGGTCAGCCCCAGCATTTT
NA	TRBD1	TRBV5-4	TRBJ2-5	CASSLERQGVLSQGETQYF	TGTGCCAGCAGCTTGGAGCGGCAGGGGGTACTCTCACAAGGAGAGACCCAGTACTTC
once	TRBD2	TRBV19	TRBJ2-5	CASSSTSPQETQYF	TGTGCCAGTAGTTCGACTAGCCCCCAAGAGACCCAGTACTTC
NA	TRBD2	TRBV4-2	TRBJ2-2	CASSREDTGELFF	TGTGCCAGCAGTCGGGAGGACACCGGGGAGCTGTTTTTT
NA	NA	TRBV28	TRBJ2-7	CASTSLGVGPKGDEQYF	TGTGCCAGCACCTCCCTGGGGGTGGGCCCAAAGGGGGACGAGCAGTACTTC